The 9 T cell receptor beta chains below were found in one sample sequenced in a study of shared clonotypes between healthy human individuals. The table came from immunoSEQ multiplex PCR; TCRdb's copy has only in-frame clones and leaves some out. The table includes about 2.3 million clones, approximately 95% detected once. The material sequenced was naive CD4+ T cells from PBMCs. Described subset: CD45RA+ positively selected. The receptors were sampled from a man younger than 30 in good health. Some clones in this sample may be carry-over from other donors' samples.

The chain links TRBV7-2 to TRBJ2-2; D gene uncertain. Germline CDR1 and CDR2: SGHTA and FQGNSA. Trimming left V 0 bases short and J 9 bases short, with 8 bases between. The length of the CDR3 is 13 residues. DNA for the CDR3: TGTGCCAGCAGCTTAGCAGGCCCCCGGGAGCTGTTTTTT. It encodes CASSLAGPRELFF.

The chain uses TRBV19 and TRBJ1-1; 7 bases are shared with TRBD1. This CDR3 contains 16 residues. In germline, CDR1 is LNHDA, CDR2 SQIVND (reference sequence). The V and J ends lost 1 base and 0 bases, in that order; junction bases with no gene match: 5. The CDR3 region has the DNA TGTGCCAGTAGTATAGCGACAGGGTACATGAACACTGAAGCTTTCTTT. This translates into CASSIATGYMNTEAFF.

The chain has TRBV11-2 and TRBJ2-1, with TRBD2 identical over 10 bases. V lost 6 bases and J lost 0; bases outside the gene matches: 8. This CDR3 spans 17 amino acids. Germline V gene lookup returns CDR1 SGHAT and CDR2 FQNNGV. CDR3 sequence reads: CASRPGTSAISYNEQFF. DNA of the CDR3: TGTGCCAGCAGACCCGGGACTAGCGCTATCTCCTACAATGAGCAGTTCTTC.

The chain joins TRBV18 to TRBJ1-2; 8 bases align to TRBD1. V was pared by 4 bases and J by 0 bases, with 1 base of the junction left unmatched. CDR3 size: 14 residues. Per the germline V gene, CDR1 is KGHSH and CDR2 is LQKENI. The CDR3 DNA is TGTGCCAGCTCACAGGACAGGGCTAACTATGGCTACACCTTC. Its protein is CASSQDRANYGYTF.

The CDR3 region is CASSLWGEGTEAFF. The CDR3 nucleotides read TGCGCCAGCAGCTTGTGGGGGGAAGGCACTGAAGCTTTCTTT. The chain links TRBV5-1 to TRBJ1-1, with a weak D call TRBD1 (5 bases). CDR1 and CDR2 (germline): SGHRS, YFSETQ. The CDR3 extends over 14 amino acids. The ends were cut back, 1 base at V and 4 bases at J, with 11 bases in the middle.

This clone was seen just once. The chain has TRBV7-2 and TRBJ2-3, with D possibly matching TRBD2 (5 bases). The CDR3 is 15 residues long. V dropped 4 bases and J dropped 2 bases, with 13 bases sitting between them. Germline CDR1 reads SGHTA; CDR2 reads FQGNSA. CDR3 residues: CASSSKSRVTDTQYF. CDR3 bases: TGTGCCAGCAGCTCCAAGTCGCGGGTCACAGATACGCAGTATTTT.

The chain is built from TRBV5-5 and TRBJ2-7; 9 bases align to TRBD1. Germline-derived CDR1 and CDR2 are SGHKS and YYEKEE (reference sequence). V lost 5 bases and J lost 3; bases outside the gene matches: 6. The CDR3 is 14 amino acids. The CDR3 sequence is CASSPGTGIYEQYF. The CDR3 DNA follows: TGTGCCAGCAGTCCCGGGACAGGGATCTACGAGCAGTACTTC.

The chain employs TRBV19 and TRBJ2-5, with 10 nucleotides matching TRBD1. The CDR3 is 12 amino acids. V lost 8 bases, J lost 7 bases, and 4 bases stayed unmatched. Per germline, CDR1 LNHDA and CDR2 SQIVND (reference sequence). In DNA form, the CDR3 reads TGTGCCAGTCTCGGGGACAGGGGGACCCAGTACTTC. Its translation: CASLGDRGTQYF. Full variable domain (remainder filled in from reference TRBV19 and TRBJ2-5): DGGITQSPKYLFRKEGQNVTLSCEQNLNHDAMYWYRQDPGQGLRLIYYSQIVNDFQKGDIAEGYSVSREKKESFPLTVTSAQKNPTAFYLCASLGDRGTQYFGPGTRLLVL.

The rearrangement links TRBV28 to TRBJ2-1; TRBD2 matches at 9 bases. The CDR3 length is 15 residues. The trim removed 7 bases at V and 3 bases at J, leaving 7 bases unmatched. Germline V gene lookup returns CDR1 MDHEN and CDR2 SYDVKM. The CDR3 nucleotides are TGTGCCAGCACCATAGCGGGAGCTTTCTACAATGAGCAGTTCTTC. Protein sequence: CASTIAGAFYNEQFF.